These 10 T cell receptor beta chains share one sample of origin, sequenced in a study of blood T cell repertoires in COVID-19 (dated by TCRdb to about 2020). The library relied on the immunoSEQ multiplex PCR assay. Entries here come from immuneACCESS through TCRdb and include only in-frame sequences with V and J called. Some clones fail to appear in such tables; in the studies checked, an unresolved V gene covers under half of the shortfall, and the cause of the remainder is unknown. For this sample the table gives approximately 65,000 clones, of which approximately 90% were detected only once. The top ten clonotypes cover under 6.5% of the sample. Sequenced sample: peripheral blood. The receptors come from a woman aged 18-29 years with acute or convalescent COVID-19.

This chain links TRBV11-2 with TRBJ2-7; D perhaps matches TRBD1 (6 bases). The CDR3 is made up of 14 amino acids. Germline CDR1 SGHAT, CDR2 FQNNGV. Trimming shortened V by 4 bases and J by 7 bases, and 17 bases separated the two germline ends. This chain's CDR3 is CASSSRQAAGEQYF. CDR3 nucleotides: TGTGCCAGCAGCTCCAGACAGGCGGCCGGTGAGCAGTACTTC. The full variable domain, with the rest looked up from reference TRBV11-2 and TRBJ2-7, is EAGVAQSPRYKIIEKRQSVAFWCNPISGHATLYWYQQILGQGPKLLIQFQNNGVVDDSQLPKDRFSAERLKGVDSTLKIQPAKLEDSAVYLCASSSRQAAGEQYFGPGTRLTVT.

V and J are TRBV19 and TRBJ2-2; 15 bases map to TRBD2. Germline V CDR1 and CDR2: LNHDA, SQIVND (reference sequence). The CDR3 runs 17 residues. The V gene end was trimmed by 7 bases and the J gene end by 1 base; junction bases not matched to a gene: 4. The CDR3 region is CASKRTSGRVNTGELFF. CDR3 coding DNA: TGTGCCAGTAAGAGGACTAGCGGGAGGGTGAACACCGGGGAGCTGTTTTTT. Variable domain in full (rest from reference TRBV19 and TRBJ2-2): DGGITQSPKYLFRKEGQNVTLSCEQNLNHDAMYWYRQDPGQGLRLIYYSQIVNDFQKGDIAEGYSVSREKKESFPLTVTSAQKNPTAFYLCASKRTSGRVNTGELFFGEGSRLTVL.

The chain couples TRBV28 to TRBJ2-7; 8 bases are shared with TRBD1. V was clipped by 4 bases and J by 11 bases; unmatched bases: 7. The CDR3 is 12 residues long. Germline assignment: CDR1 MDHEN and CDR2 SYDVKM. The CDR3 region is CASSSGQGEEYF. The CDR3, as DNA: TGTGCCAGCAGTTCCGGACAGGGTGAGGAGTACTTC. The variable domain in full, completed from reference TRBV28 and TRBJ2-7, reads DVKVTQSSRYLVKRTGEKVFLECVQDMDHENMFWYRQDPGLGLRLIYFSYDVKMKEKGDIPEGYSVSREKKERFSLILESASTNQTSMYLCASSSGQGEEYFGPGTRLTVT.

CDR3 sequence (DNA): TGTGCCAGCAGCTTAGGATCCAGTGAAAAACTGTTTTTT. It specifies CASSLGSSEKLFF. The V and J genes are TRBV7-9 and TRBJ1-4; unclear D gene. V lost 1 base, J lost 7 bases, and 7 bases lay in between. The CDR3 loop spans 13 amino acids. CDR1 is SEHNR, CDR2 FQNEAQ, per germline (reference sequence). Variable domain in full (rest from reference TRBV7-9 and TRBJ1-4): DTGVSQNPRHKITKRGQNVTFRCDPISEHNRLYWYRQTLGQGPEFLTYFQNEAQLEKSRLLSDRFSAERPKGSFSTLEIQRTEQGDSAMYLCASSLGSSEKLFFGSGTQLSVL.

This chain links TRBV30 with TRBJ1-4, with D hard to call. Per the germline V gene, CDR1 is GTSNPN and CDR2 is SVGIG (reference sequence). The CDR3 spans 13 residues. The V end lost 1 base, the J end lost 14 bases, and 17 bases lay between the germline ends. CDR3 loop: CAWSATSVSGLFF. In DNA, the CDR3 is TGTGCCTGGAGTGCCACATCAGTGTCCGGGCTGTTTTTT.

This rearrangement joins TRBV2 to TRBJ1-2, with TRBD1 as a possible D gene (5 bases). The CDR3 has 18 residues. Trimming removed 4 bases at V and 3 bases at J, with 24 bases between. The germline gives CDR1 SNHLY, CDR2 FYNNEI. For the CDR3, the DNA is TGTGCCAGCAGTGCCCACCCAGGGTTGTTAGATACAGACTATGGCTACACCTTC. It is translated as CASSAHPGLLDTDYGYTF.

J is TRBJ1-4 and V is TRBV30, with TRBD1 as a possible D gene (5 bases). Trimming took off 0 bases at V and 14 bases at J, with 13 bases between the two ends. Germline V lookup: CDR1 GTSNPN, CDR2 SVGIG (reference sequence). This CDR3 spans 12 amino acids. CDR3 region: CAWSVAPGLLFF. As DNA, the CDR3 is TGTGCCTGGAGTGTCGCCCCGGGACTGCTGTTTTTT.

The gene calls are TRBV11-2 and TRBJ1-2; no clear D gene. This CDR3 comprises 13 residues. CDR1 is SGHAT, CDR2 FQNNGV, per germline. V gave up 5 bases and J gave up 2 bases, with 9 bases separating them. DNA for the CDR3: TGTGCCAGCAGCCCCCCCGGGAACTATGGCTACACCTTC. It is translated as CASSPPGNYGYTF.

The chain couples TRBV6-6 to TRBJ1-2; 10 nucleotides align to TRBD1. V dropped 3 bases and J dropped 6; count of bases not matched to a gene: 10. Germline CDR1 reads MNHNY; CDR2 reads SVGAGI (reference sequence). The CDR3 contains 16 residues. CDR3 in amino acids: CASSYSGQGGPDGYTF. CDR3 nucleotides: TGTGCCAGCAGTTATTCCGGACAGGGGGGACCCGATGGCTACACCTTC.

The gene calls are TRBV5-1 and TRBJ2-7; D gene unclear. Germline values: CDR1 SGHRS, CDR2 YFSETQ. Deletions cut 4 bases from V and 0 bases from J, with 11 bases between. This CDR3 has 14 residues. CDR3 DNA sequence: TGCGCCAGCAGCGGCGGTCCCAACTCCTACGAGCAGTACTTC. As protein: CASSGGPNSYEQYF.